These T cell receptor beta chains were read from a single sample in a study of OX40 agonist ivuxolimab in advanced cancers. Produced via immunoSEQ multiplex PCR; TCRdb's table is partial and in-frame only. The sample yields roughly 65,000 clones, around 81% seen once. The input for sequencing was CD4+ or CD8+ T cells sorted from blood, taken in a trial of the OX40 agonist ivuxolimab. The receptor set was obtained from an adult with an advanced solid tumor such as melanoma, head and neck, liver or kidney cancer. Both conserved end residues are part of each CDR3. Fields, in order: D gene, clone size, J gene, V gene, CDR3 protein, CDR3 DNA. The D gene is left open where the match is weak. Rows give clone size only sometimes, using once, few, many, or a class for an expanded clone.

TRBD2	.	TRBJ2-2	TRBV2	CAISGRTGTGELFF	TGTGCCATAAGCGGGAGAACGGGCACCGGGGAGCTGTTTTTT
.	.	TRBJ2-7	TRBV6-5	CASSYDGGSSYEQYF	TGTGCCAGCAGTTACGATGGGGGGAGCTCCTACGAGCAGTACTTC
.	.	TRBJ2-3	TRBV28	CASSLQGRDTQYF	TGTGCCAGCAGTCTACAGGGTCGTGATACGCAGTATTTT
.	.	TRBJ2-7	TRBV5-6	CASRAGTLYEQYF	TGTGCCAGCAGAGCCGGGACCCTCTACGAGCAGTACTTC
TRBD2	.	TRBJ2-7	TRBV15	CATSRDWASGRRGEQYF	TGTGCCACCAGCAGAGATTGGGCTAGCGGGAGACGGGGAGAGCAGTACTTC
.	once	TRBJ2-7	TRBV14	CASSLPDGLSGYEQYF	TGTGCCAGCAGCCTACCGGACGGACTCAGCGGATACGAGCAGTACTTC
.	.	TRBJ1-5	TRBV9	CASSSGDQPQHF	TGTGCCAGCAGCTCGGGGGACCAGCCCCAGCATTTT
.	.	TRBJ2-7	TRBV7-6	CASSTGSSVEQYF	TGTGCCAGCAGCACCGGGTCTAGCGTCGAGCAGTACTTC
.	.	TRBJ2-5	TRBV7-6	CASSPGGGEETQYF	TGTGCCAGCAGCCCCGGCGGAGGAGAAGAGACCCAGTACTTC
.	.	TRBJ2-5	TRBV7-9	CASSLGGGQGTQYF	TGTGCCAGCAGCTTAGGAGGAGGTCAGGGGACCCAGTACTTC
.	.	TRBJ1-2	TRBV9	CASSVRSGEGYTF	TGTGCCAGCAGCGTAAGATCAGGGGAGGGCTACACCTTC
.	.	TRBJ1-2	TRBV9	CASSVGNGANYGYTF	TGTGCCAGCAGCGTAGGAAATGGAGCTAACTATGGCTACACCTTC
TRBD1	.	TRBJ2-2	TRBV11-2	CASSPWGQLNTGELFF	TGTGCCAGCAGCCCCTGGGGACAGCTGAACACCGGGGAGCTGTTTTTT
TRBD1	.	TRBJ2-7	TRBV7-6	CASSAYPGTAYEQYF	TGTGCCAGCAGCGCCTACCCCGGGACAGCCTACGAGCAGTACTTC
TRBD1	.	TRBJ2-2	TRBV28	CASSLDHNRGRFVTGELFF	TGTGCCAGCAGTTTAGATCATAACAGGGGGCGATTTGTTACCGGGGAGCTGTTTTTT
TRBD1	.	TRBJ2-7	TRBV5-4	CASRPGQGVDEQYF	TGTGCCAGCAGGCCTGGACAGGGGGTAGACGAGCAGTACTTC
.	.	TRBJ2-1	TRBV2	CASREEQGWSEQFF	TGTGCCAGCAGAGAGGAACAGGGATGGAGTGAGCAGTTCTTC
.	.	TRBJ2-6	TRBV9	CASSLRANVLTF	TGTGCCAGCAGCTTACGGGCCAACGTCCTGACTTTC
.	few	TRBJ2-3	TRBV9	CASSDIAQGDTQYF	TGTGCCAGCAGCGACATAGCCCAGGGAGATACGCAGTATTTT
.	.	TRBJ2-2	TRBV10-3	CAISEARPNTGELFF	TGTGCCATCAGTGAGGCCAGACCGAACACCGGGGAGCTGTTTTTT
.	.	TRBJ2-1	TRBV6-7	CASSYRGSLRGNEQFF	TGTGCCAGCAGTTACCGGGGAAGTTTAAGGGGAAATGAGCAGTTCTTC
TRBD2	.	TRBJ2-7	TRBV5-8	CASSYGTSGIPKQYF	TGTGCCAGCAGCTACGGGACTAGCGGGATTCCTAAGCAGTACTTC
.	few	TRBJ2-7	TRBV10-1	CASSPAPGYEQYF	TGCGCCAGCAGCCCTGCTCCGGGCTACGAGCAGTACTTC
TRBD2	.	TRBJ2-1	TRBV4-1	CASSRGTSRGSYNEQFF	TGCGCCAGCAGCCGTGGGACTAGCCGGGGGTCCTACAATGAGCAGTTCTTC
.	.	TRBJ2-7	TRBV5-1	CASSEGASYEQYF	TGCGCCAGCAGCGAAGGAGCCTCCTACGAGCAGTACTTC
TRBD1	.	TRBJ2-7	TRBV19	CASSTRTGRPYEQYF	TGTGCCAGTAGTACCCGGACAGGGAGACCCTACGAGCAGTACTTC
.	.	TRBJ2-7	TRBV5-4	CASSLGGPISEQYF	TGTGCCAGCAGCTTGGGAGGGCCAATAAGCGAGCAGTACTTC
.	.	TRBJ2-1	TRBV11-3	CASSSVVELYNEQFF	TGTGCCAGCAGCTCAGTCGTTGAGCTTTACAATGAGCAGTTCTTC
TRBD2	.	TRBJ2-7	TRBV11-3	CASGTSGSRIGYEQYF	TGTGCCAGCGGGACTAGCGGGTCTCGGATCGGCTACGAGCAGTACTTC
.	.	TRBJ2-7	TRBV30	CAWGDSYEQYF	TGTGCCTGGGGGGACTCCTACGAGCAGTACTTC
TRBD2	.	TRBJ2-2	TRBV4-3	CASSQEGAGGRGELFF	TGCGCCAGCAGCCAAGAAGGAGCGGGAGGGCGGGGGGAGCTGTTTTTT
.	.	TRBJ2-5	TRBV11-2	CASSLDVGLQETQYF	TGTGCCAGCAGCTTAGACGTTGGACTACAAGAGACCCAGTACTTC
.	.	TRBJ2-3	TRBV4-1	CASSQDRTSTDTQYF	TGCGCCAGCAGCCAAGACCGCACTAGCACAGATACGCAGTATTTT
TRBD1	.	TRBJ2-3	TRBV28	CASTSGGVTDTQYF	TGTGCCAGCACCTCAGGGGGCGTCACAGATACGCAGTATTTT
.	.	TRBJ2-1	TRBV21-1	CASTVTPAPLQTYNEQFF	TGTGCCAGCACGGTCACTCCCGCACCCCTTCAAACCTACAATGAGCAGTTCTTC
.	.	TRBJ2-7	TRBV19	CASSMGEIYEQYF	TGTGCCAGTAGTATGGGAGAAATTTACGAGCAGTACTTC
TRBD1	.	TRBJ1-5	TRBV6-5	CASTGGINQPQHF	TGTGCCAGCACAGGGGGTATTAATCAGCCCCAGCATTTT
.	once	TRBJ2-2	TRBV11-2	CASEQANTGELFF	TGTGCCAGCGAACAGGCAAACACCGGGGAGCTGTTTTTT
.	.	TRBJ2-3	TRBV10-3	CAISDSPGGSTDTQYF	TGTGCCATCAGCGACAGTCCAGGGGGGAGCACAGATACGCAGTATTTT
.	.	TRBJ2-1	TRBV6-5	CASSYVAGNNEQFF	TGTGCCAGCAGTTACGTTGCAGGGAACAATGAGCAGTTCTTC
.	once	TRBJ2-1	TRBV20-1	CSAGSYNEQFF	TGCAGTGCTGGCTCCTACAATGAGCAGTTCTTC
TRBD1	few	TRBJ2-2	TRBV4-3	CASSQVLQGPANTGELFF	TGCGCCAGCAGCCAAGTTCTACAGGGGCCAGCGAACACCGGGGAGCTGTTTTTT
TRBD2	.	TRBJ2-1	TRBV7-3	CASSLSAGNAYNEQFF	TGTGCCAGCAGCTTATCAGCGGGAAATGCCTACAATGAGCAGTTCTTC
.	few	TRBJ1-5	TRBV7-2	CASSSLGPQHF	TGTGCCAGCAGCTCCCTGGGGCCCCAGCATTTT
.	.	TRBJ2-3	TRBV7-9	CASSSALGDTQYF	TGTGCCAGCAGTTCCGCATTGGGAGATACGCAGTATTTT
TRBD1	.	TRBJ2-7	TRBV28	CASSFQGESYEQYF	TGTGCCAGCAGTTTTCAGGGGGAATCGTACGAGCAGTACTTC
TRBD2	once	TRBJ2-4	TRBV7-2	CASSLDTPSGGDIQYF	TGTGCCAGCAGCTTAGACACCCCTAGCGGGGGGGACATTCAGTACTTC
.	.	TRBJ2-7	TRBV5-1	CASSAGLPYEQYF	TGCGCCAGCAGCGCGGGGCTACCCTACGAGCAGTACTTC
.	.	TRBJ2-2	TRBV7-9	CASSPGPQVSNTGELFF	TGTGCCAGCAGCCCAGGGCCCCAGGTATCGAACACCGGGGAGCTGTTTTTT
.	.	TRBJ2-7	TRBV15	CATSREGRAEEQYF	TGTGCCACCAGCAGAGAAGGCCGAGCGGAGGAGCAGTACTTC
.	.	TRBJ2-5	TRBV2	CASSDGSGRVGTQYF	TGTGCCAGCAGTGACGGTTCGGGCAGGGTGGGGACCCAGTACTTC
TRBD2	.	TRBJ2-3	TRBV29-1	CSVDGLAGVGDTQYF	TGCAGCGTTGACGGACTAGCGGGAGTGGGAGATACGCAGTATTTT
.	.	TRBJ2-3	TRBV7-3	CASSLSSTADTQYF	TGTGCCAGCAGCTTATCCAGCACCGCAGATACGCAGTATTTT